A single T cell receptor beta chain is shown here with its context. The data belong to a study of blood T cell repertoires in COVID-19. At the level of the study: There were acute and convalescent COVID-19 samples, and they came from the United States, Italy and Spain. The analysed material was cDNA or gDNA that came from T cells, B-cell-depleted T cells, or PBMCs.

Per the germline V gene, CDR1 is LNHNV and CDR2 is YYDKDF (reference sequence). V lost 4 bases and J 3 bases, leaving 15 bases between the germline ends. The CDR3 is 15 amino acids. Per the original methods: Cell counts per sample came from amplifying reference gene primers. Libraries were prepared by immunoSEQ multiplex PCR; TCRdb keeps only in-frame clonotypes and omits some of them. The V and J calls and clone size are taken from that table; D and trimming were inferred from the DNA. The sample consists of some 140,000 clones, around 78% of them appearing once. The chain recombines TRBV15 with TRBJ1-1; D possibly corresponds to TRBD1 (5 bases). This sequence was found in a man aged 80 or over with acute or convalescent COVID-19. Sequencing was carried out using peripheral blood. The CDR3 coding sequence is TGTGCCACCAGCACCGGGGGGGGTTGGCACACTGAAGCTTTCTTT. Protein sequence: CATSTGGGWHTEAFF.